A single sample gave rise to the 32 T cell receptor beta chains below, sequenced in a study of CD8+CD57+ T cells in acquired aplastic anemia. Researchers used genomic DNA as the template to profile TCR beta VDJ and CDR3. From the reads, TCRdb called clonotypes with MiXCR, one entry per CDR3 protein. The sample records roughly 180,000 distinct CDR3 sequences, just over 45% being singletons. The sample consisted of sorted CD4+, CD8+, or CD8+CD57+ T cells (not recorded which) from PBMCs. The source of these receptors is a human donor in good health.

This clonotype showed up many times. This rearrangement joins TRBV6-5 to TRBJ1-2, with unresolved D. CDR3 size: 14 residues. Germline CDR1 MNHEY, CDR2 SVGAGI. V was pared by 2 bases and J by 8 bases, with 15 bases between. Written as DNA, the CDR3 is TGTGCCAGCAGTTACCCGTCGGGGTCTAGCGGCTACACCTTC. It encodes CASSYPSGSSGYTF.

The chain uses TRBV28 and TRBJ1-3; maybe TRBD1 (6 bases). Germline loops: CDR1 MDHEN, CDR2 SYDVKM. V was shortened by 6 bases and J by 2 bases, with 11 bases between the two germline ends. The CDR3 spans 14 residues. Here the CDR3 DNA reads TGTGCCAGCAGGACAGGAGGCGCTGGAAACACCATATATTTT. Encoded protein: CASRTGGAGNTIYF.

This clonotype was detected many times. The chain recombines TRBV19 with TRBJ2-2, with TRBD1 as a possible D gene (6 bases). This CDR3 is built from 15 residues. Trimming stripped 3 bases from V and 4 bases from J, with 12 bases between. Per the germline V gene, CDR1 is LNHDA and CDR2 is SQIVND (reference sequence). CDR3 in DNA: TGTGCCAGTAGTATGACAGGTTGGGGCACCGGGGAGCTGTTTTTT. It is translated as CASSMTGWGTGELFF.

This clonotype came up a few times. DNA of the CDR3: TGTGCCAGCAGCAGTAGCGACCGAACCTACAATGAGCAGTTCTTC. This encodes CASSSSDRTYNEQFF. The chain uses TRBV6-1 and TRBJ2-1; tentatively, D is TRBD2 (5 bases). Germline CDR1 is MNHNS and CDR2 is SASEGT. V gave up 6 bases and J gave up 2 bases, with 14 bases separating them. CDR3 size: 15 residues.

Ten or more counts support this clonotype. The V gene is TRBV20-1, the J gene TRBJ1-2; tentative D call: TRBD1 (5 bases). CDR3 length equals 13 residues. V was clipped by 1 base and J by 4 bases, with 10 bases between them. From germline, CDR1 is DFQATT and CDR2 SNEGSKA (reference sequence). The CDR3 DNA reads as TGCAGTGCTAGAGGCGGGGGTTTCTATGGCTACACCTTC. It specifies CSARGGGFYGYTF.

CDR3 in DNA: TGCAGCGGAACTTCGAATGAGCAGTTCTTC. It encodes CSGTSNEQFF. This chain connects TRBV29-1 to TRBJ2-1, with unresolved D. The CDR3 extends over 10 amino acids. Trimming removed 7 bases from V and 7 bases from J, with 8 bases in between. CDR1 is SQVTM, CDR2 ANQGSEA, per germline.

V is TRBV11-2 and J is TRBJ1-3; no clear D gene. CDR1 and CDR2 from the germline V gene are SGHAT and FQNNGV. Between the trimmed V and J ends, which lost 3 bases and 0 bases, there was a span of 12 bases. This CDR3 contains 16 residues. CDR3 region: CASSFGGGISGNTIYF. The CDR3 nucleotides read TGTGCCAGCAGCTTTGGCGGAGGAATCTCTGGAAACACCATATATTTT.

This rearrangement joins TRBV19 to TRBJ2-6; D gene uncertain. This CDR3 is built from 14 residues. V was cut by 8 bases and J by 2 bases, with 10 bases left in between. Per the germline V gene, CDR1 is LNHDA and CDR2 is SQIVND (reference sequence). CDR3: CASRHNAGANVLTF. For the CDR3, the DNA is TGTGCCAGTCGTCACAACGCTGGGGCCAACGTCCTGACTTTC.

With respect to this clonotype: Since a much larger clone is just one base distant, this may be a read error. This sequence joins TRBV4-1 and TRBJ2-5, with a possible D match to TRBD2 (5 bases). The CDR3 covers 17 residues. Germline V lookup: CDR1 MGHRA, CDR2 YSYEKL. Trimming took off 2 bases at V and 5 bases at J, with 21 bases between the two ends. The CDR3 reads CASSQILYGGLHETQYF. Here the CDR3 DNA reads TGCGCCAGCAGCCAAATCTTGTACGGAGGACTCCATGAGACCCAGTACTTC.

This clonotype was recorded at least ten times. The V call is TRBV20-1, the J call TRBJ1-1; the D is unclear. The germline CDR1 and CDR2 sequences are DFQATT and SNEGSKA (reference sequence). V gave up 6 bases and J gave up 0 bases, with 11 bases separating them. The CDR3 totals 13 residues. In nucleotides, the CDR3 is TGCAGTGCCACCCCGATTATGAACACTGAAGCTTTCTTT. It yields the protein CSATPIMNTEAFF.

J is TRBJ2-1 and V is TRBV6-4, with D possibly matching TRBD2 (5 bases). Trimming cost V 4 bases and J 10 bases, with 23 bases left between them. The germline CDR1 and CDR2 sequences are MRHNA and SNTAGT. This CDR3 comprises 16 residues. DNA of the CDR3: TGTGCCAGCAGTGCCTTATCCCTAGCCTCCACGGGGGAGCAGTTCTTC. Translating it yields CASSALSLASTGEQFF.

About this clonotype: A much more abundant neighbour one base away suggests this may be a read error. The rearrangement joins TRBV6-1 to TRBJ2-7; 7 bases line up with TRBD2. CDR3 size: 15 residues. Germline V lookup: CDR1 MNHNS, CDR2 SASEGT. The CDR3 is CTSTVTGLGAYEQYF. CDR3 DNA: TGTACCAGCACCGTTACAGGACTAGGAGCCTACGAGCAGTACTTC.

The gene calls are TRBV5-8 and TRBJ2-7; the match to TRBD2 covers 10 bases. With 2 bases clipped from V and 6 bases from J, the junction kept 5 bases outside the gene matches. The germline V gene has CDR1 SGHTS and CDR2 YDEGEE. There are 14 residues in the CDR3. The CDR3 sequence is CASSFGTSVGEQYF. CDR3 bases: TGTGCCAGCAGCTTCGGGACTAGCGTTGGCGAGCAGTACTTC.

The V and J genes are TRBV19 and TRBJ2-2; D is possibly TRBD1 (5 bases). Trimming cost V 1 base and J 6 bases, with 9 bases left between them. This CDR3 is 14 amino acids long. The germline gives CDR1 LNHDA, CDR2 SQIVND (reference sequence). This CDR3 is CASSIGGYAGELFF. CDR3 coding DNA: TGTGCCAGTAGTATAGGGGGCTATGCCGGGGAGCTGTTTTTT.

The chain couples TRBV7-3 to TRBJ2-1; 9 bases align to TRBD2. J gave up 10 bases and V 8 bases, and 9 bases lay outside the gene matches. This CDR3 comprises 13 residues. Germline CDR1 SGHTA, CDR2 FQGTGA. CDR3 sequence (DNA): TGTGCCAGCGCGGGACTAGCTGGGGGGGAGCAGTTCTTC. Translating gives CASAGLAGGEQFF.

This clonotype was counted many times. V gene TRBV7-9 combines with J gene TRBJ2-7; TRBD1 is a possible D gene (6 bases). The ends were cut back, 5 bases at V and 6 bases at J, with 11 bases in the middle. Germline V gene data show CDR1 as SEHNR and CDR2 as FQNEAQ (reference sequence). The CDR3 is made up of 12 amino acids. This CDR3 is CASSVQGFEQYF. CDR3 DNA sequence: TGTGCCAGCAGCGTACAGGGTTTCGAGCAGTACTTC.

This chain joins TRBV7-7 and TRBJ2-3; D might be TRBD2 (6 bases). This CDR3 is 13 amino acids long. Looked up from germline, CDR1 is SSHAT and CDR2 is FNYEAQ (reference sequence). V lost 5 bases and J 2 bases, leaving 8 bases between the germline ends. CDR3 bases: TGTGCCAGCAGCCGGGACTCCACAGATACGCAGTATTTT. Translating it yields CASSRDSTDTQYF. Full variable domain (outside the CDR3, taken from reference TRBV7-7 and TRBJ2-3): GAGVSQSPRYKVTKRGQDVTLRCDPISSHATLYWYQQALGQGPEFLTYFNYEAQPDKSGLPSDRFSAERPEGSISTLTIQRTEQRDSAMYRCASSRDSTDTQYFGPGTRLTVL.

In this sample, this clonotype turned up many times. The rearrangement uses TRBV7-2 and TRBJ1-6; 9 nucleotides agree with TRBD1. CDR1 is SGHTA, CDR2 FQGNSA, per germline. This CDR3 is built from 15 residues. Unmatched junction bases numbered 2, after V lost 3 bases and J lost 5 bases. CDR3 residues: CASSLGDRDNSPLHF. The CDR3 DNA sequence: TGTGCCAGCAGCTTGGGGGACAGGGATAATTCACCCCTCCACTTT.

This clonotype appeared many times. The chain combines TRBV5-1 with TRBJ2-7; 9 bases map to TRBD1. Germline assignment: CDR1 SGHRS and CDR2 YFSETQ. CDR3 size: 16 residues. The J segment lost 3 bases and the V segment lost 4 bases, leaving 11 bases of the junction unmatched. CDR3 amino acids: CASSRTGTGTYYEQYF. CDR3 nucleotides: TGCGCCAGCAGCCGAACCGGGACAGGGACGTACTACGAGCAGTACTTC.

This clonotype has ten or more counts. V gene TRBV6-1 combines with J gene TRBJ1-6; 7 bases agree with TRBD1. V trimming: 8 bases; J trimming: 4 bases; junction bases outside the gene matches: 8. The CDR3 runs to 15 residues. Germline V gene data show CDR1 as MNHNS and CDR2 as SASEGT. CDR3 loop: CASQGGLVYNSPLHF. CDR3 sequence (DNA): TGTGCCAGCCAAGGGGGCCTTGTTTATAATTCACCCCTCCACTTT.

This clonotype was found many times. The rearrangement joins TRBV7-2 to TRBJ2-5, with 8 nucleotides matching TRBD2. The CDR3 has 16 amino acids. The V gene's germline CDR1 is SGHTA and CDR2 FQGNSA. The V and J ends lost 1 base and 1 base, in that order; junction bases with no gene match: 5. The CDR3 DNA reads TGTGCCAGCAGCTTAGTTGGGCTAGCGGGCCAAGAGACCCAGTACTTC. Translated: CASSLVGLAGQETQYF. Combining the CDR3 with reference TRBV7-2 and TRBJ2-5 gives the whole variable domain GAGVSQSPSNKVTEKGKDVELRCDPISGHTALYWYRQSLGQGLEFLIYFQGNSAPDKSGLPSDRFSAERTGGSVSTLTIQRTQQEDSAVYLCASSLVGLAGQETQYFGPGTRLLVL.

For this clonotype: Given a much more abundant clone one base away, this may be a read error. This sequence joins TRBV9 and TRBJ1-1; D is possibly TRBD1 (5 bases). Deletions cut 0 bases from V and 3 bases from J, with 9 bases between. The CDR3 is 14 residues long. Germline CDR1 SGDLS, CDR2 YYNGEE. The CDR3 spells CASSVDQGDTEAFF. In nucleotides, the CDR3 is TGTGCCAGCAGCGTAGACCAGGGCGACACTGAAGCTTTCTTT.

In its sample, this clonotype was seen many times. V gene TRBV11-2 combines with J gene TRBJ1-5; D call uncertain. V shed 0 bases and J shed 10 bases, with 10 bases lying between them. CDR1 and CDR2 from the germline V gene are SGHAT and FQNNGV. The CDR3 has 13 amino acids. Written as DNA, the CDR3 is TGTGCCAGCAGCTTAGATATCGGAGATCCCCAGCATTTT. Protein sequence: CASSLDIGDPQHF.

The V call is TRBV24-1, the J call TRBJ1-1; a possible D gene is TRBD1 (6 bases). This CDR3 contains 14 residues. The V gene lost 9 bases and the J gene lost 10 bases, with 23 bases spanning the gap. Germline V gene lookup returns CDR1 KGHDR and CDR2 SFDVKD. The CDR3 sequence is CATSTGQGTRGAFF. The CDR3 DNA is TGTGCCACCTCTACGGGGCAGGGGACTCGTGGAGCTTTCTTT.

This clonotype was seen at least ten times. The CDR3 here is CASSLDRGDYEQYF. CDR3 sequence (DNA): TGCGCCAGCAGCTTGGACAGGGGGGACTACGAGCAGTACTTC. V and J are TRBV5-1 and TRBJ2-7, with TRBD1 identical over 8 bases. Germline V lookup: CDR1 SGHRS, CDR2 YFSETQ. Germline trimming cut 0 bases from V and 3 bases from J; bases unmatched to any gene: 2. The CDR3 spans 14 residues.

This clonotype was counted between two and nine times. The V gene is TRBV7-3, the J gene TRBJ1-1, with D uncertain. CDR1 is SGHTA and CDR2 is FQGTGA in the germline V gene. Trimming stripped 8 bases from V and 4 bases from J, with 14 bases between. The CDR3 covers 13 residues. In nucleotides, the CDR3 is TGTGCCAGCCGGCTCCGGGAGGTCACTGAAGCTTTCTTT. It specifies CASRLREVTEAFF.

The chain joins TRBV10-2 to TRBJ2-1; 12 bases are a match to TRBD2. V was pared by 6 bases and J by 7 bases, with 7 bases of the junction left unmatched. The length of the CDR3 is 15 residues. Germline V lookup: CDR1 WSHSY, CDR2 SAAADI. The CDR3 loop reads CASRPGTSGRNEQFF. The CDR3 region has the DNA TGCGCCAGCAGACCCGGGACTAGCGGGCGAAATGAGCAGTTCTTC.

Details on this clonotype: One base away lies a much larger clone, so this may be a sequencing read error. This chain connects TRBV5-6 to TRBJ1-5; D is uncertain. The CDR3 has 16 amino acids. Germline assignment: CDR1 SGHDT and CDR2 YYEEEE. Trimming shortened V by 4 bases and J by 1 base, and 15 bases separated the two germline ends. The CDR3 coding sequence is TGTGCCAGCAGCAGCAGTGGCAAGAGGAGCAATCAGCCCCAGCATTTT. This sequence encodes CASSSSGKRSNQPQHF.

Note on this clonotype: A much larger clone differs from this one at a single base, so this may be a read error. The J gene is TRBJ2-3, the V gene TRBV11-2; 12 nucleotides match TRBD2. Trimming took 5 bases from V and 5 from J; bases not matched to a gene: 5. The CDR3 runs to 15 residues. Germline V gives CDR1 SGHAT, CDR2 FQNNGV. CDR3 bases: TGTGCCAGCAGCGAGACTAGCGGGGGAGGAGATACGCAGTATTTT. Amino acids: CASSETSGGGDTQYF.

A note on this clonotype: This sequence may be a read error, since a much larger clone differs from it by one base. The chain recombines TRBV6-5 with TRBJ2-1; 12 bases align to TRBD2. V was pared by 0 bases and J by 12 bases, with 6 bases of the junction left unmatched. In germline, CDR1 is MNHEY, CDR2 SVGAGI. This CDR3 spans 15 amino acids. The CDR3 reads CASSYSGTSGHGQFF. For the CDR3, the DNA is TGTGCCAGCAGTTACTCGGGGACTAGCGGGCATGGGCAGTTCTTC.

This chain uses TRBV10-3 with TRBJ2-3; 7 bases are a match to TRBD2. CDR1 is ENHRY, CDR2 SYGVKD, per germline. V dropped 10 bases and J dropped 3; count of bases not matched to a gene: 10. The CDR3 covers 14 residues. The CDR3 loop reads CATLYEGGTDTQYF. The DNA of the CDR3 is TGTGCCACCCTTTATGAGGGAGGGACAGATACGCAGTATTTT.

This clonotype came up many times. The chain employs TRBV20-1 and TRBJ1-3, with TRBD1 as a possible D gene (5 bases). Germline assignment: CDR1 DFQATT and CDR2 SNEGSKA (reference sequence). The CDR3 consists of 13 residues. Trimming left V 6 bases short and J 2 bases short, with 11 bases between. The CDR3 protein is CSARDGAGNTIYF. CDR3 coding DNA: TGCAGTGCACGGGACGGGGCTGGAAACACCATATATTTT.